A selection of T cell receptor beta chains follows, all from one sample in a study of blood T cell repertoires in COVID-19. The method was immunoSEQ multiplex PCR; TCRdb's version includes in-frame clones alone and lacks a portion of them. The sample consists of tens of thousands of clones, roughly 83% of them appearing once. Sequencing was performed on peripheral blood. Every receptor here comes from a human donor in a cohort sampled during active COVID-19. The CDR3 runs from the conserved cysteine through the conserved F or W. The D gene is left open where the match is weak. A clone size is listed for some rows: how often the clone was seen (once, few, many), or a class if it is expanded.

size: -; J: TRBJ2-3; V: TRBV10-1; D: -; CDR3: CASSFNRGTDTQYF; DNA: TGCGCCAGCAGCTTCAACCGGGGTACAGATACGCAGTATTTT
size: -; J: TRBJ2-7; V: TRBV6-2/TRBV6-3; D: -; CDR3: CASSYWGQPHEQYF; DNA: TGTGCCAGCAGTTACTGGGGCCAACCCCACGAGCAGTACTTC
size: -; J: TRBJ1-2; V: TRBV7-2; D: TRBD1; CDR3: CASSLRAGGDRNYGYTF; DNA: TGTGCCAGCAGCTTACGGGCAGGGGGTGATCGGAACTATGGCTACACCTTC
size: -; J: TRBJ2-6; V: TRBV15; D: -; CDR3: CATSRDRLSGANVLTF; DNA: TGTGCCACCAGCAGAGATCGACTCTCTGGGGCCAACGTCCTGACTTTC
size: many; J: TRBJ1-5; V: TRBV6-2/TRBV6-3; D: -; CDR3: CASSYLQNQPQHF; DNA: TGTGCCAGCAGTTACTTACAGAATCAGCCCCAGCATTTT
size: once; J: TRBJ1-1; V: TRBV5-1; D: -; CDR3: CASSPWGGTEAFF; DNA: TGCGCCAGCAGCCCTTGGGGAGGCACTGAAGCTTTCTTT
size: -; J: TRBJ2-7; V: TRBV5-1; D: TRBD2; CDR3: CASSSGTSGGTFSYEQYF; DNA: TGCGCCAGCAGCTCCGGGACTAGCGGGGGAACTTTCTCCTACGAGCAGTACTTC
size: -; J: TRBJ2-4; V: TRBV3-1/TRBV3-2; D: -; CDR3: CASSQKGVALAKNIQYF; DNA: TGTGCCAGCAGCCAAAAGGGGGTAGCCCTAGCCAAAAACATTCAGTACTTC
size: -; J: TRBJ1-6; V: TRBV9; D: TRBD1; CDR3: CASTAGTGGSPLHF; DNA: TGTGCCAGCACCGCCGGGACAGGTGGTTCACCCCTCCACTTT
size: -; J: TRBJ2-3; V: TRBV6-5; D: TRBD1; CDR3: CASSYRDRLADTQYF; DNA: TGTGCCAGCAGTTACCGGGACAGGTTAGCAGATACGCAGTATTTT
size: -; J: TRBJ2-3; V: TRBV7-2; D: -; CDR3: CASSFRQGGTDTQYF; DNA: TGTGCCAGCAGCTTCCGCCAAGGGGGAACAGATACGCAGTATTTT
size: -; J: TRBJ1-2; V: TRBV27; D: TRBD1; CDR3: CASSASRPGTGLYGYTF; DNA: TGTGCCAGCAGTGCCTCCAGACCCGGGACAGGGTTGTATGGCTACACCTTC
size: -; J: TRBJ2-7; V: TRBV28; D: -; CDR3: CASSLITGIIYEQYF; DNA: TGTGCCAGCAGTTTAATCACAGGTATTATCTACGAGCAGTACTTC
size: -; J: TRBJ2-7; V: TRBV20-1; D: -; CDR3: CSAPIGYEQYF; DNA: TGCAGTGCCCCCATCGGCTACGAGCAGTACTTC
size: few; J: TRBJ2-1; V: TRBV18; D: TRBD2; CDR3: CASSPLSAGGPYEQFF; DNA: TGTGCCAGCTCACCCCTTTCTGCGGGGGGGCCCTATGAGCAGTTCTTC
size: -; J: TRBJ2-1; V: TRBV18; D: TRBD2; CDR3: CASSPSVSGNLRNEQFF; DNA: TGTGCCAGCTCACCATCCGTGAGCGGGAATCTCAGAAATGAGCAGTTCTTC
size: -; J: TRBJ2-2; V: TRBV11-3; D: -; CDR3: CASSFDSTTGELFF; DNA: TGTGCCAGCAGTTTCGACAGTACTACCGGGGAGCTGTTTTTT
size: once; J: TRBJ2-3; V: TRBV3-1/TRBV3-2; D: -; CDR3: CASTPADFTDTQYF; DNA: TGTGCCAGCACCCCAGCGGATTTCACAGATACGCAGTATTTT
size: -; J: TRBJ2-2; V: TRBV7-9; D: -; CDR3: CASSLQGRTGELFF; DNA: TGTGCCAGCAGCTTGCAGGGTAGGACCGGGGAGCTGTTTTTT
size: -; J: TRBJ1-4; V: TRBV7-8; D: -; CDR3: CASSLARQDLGEEKLFF; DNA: TGTGCCAGCAGCTTAGCGCGACAGGACTTGGGGGAGGAAAAACTGTTTTTT
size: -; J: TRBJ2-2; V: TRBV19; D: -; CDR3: CASSMIGRALNTGELFF; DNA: TGTGCCAGTAGTATGATTGGGCGTGCGCTGAACACCGGGGAGCTGTTTTTT
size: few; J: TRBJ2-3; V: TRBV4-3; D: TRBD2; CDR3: CASSPQTSGRAADTQYF; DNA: TGCGCCAGCAGCCCCCAGACTAGCGGGAGGGCGGCAGATACGCAGTATTTT